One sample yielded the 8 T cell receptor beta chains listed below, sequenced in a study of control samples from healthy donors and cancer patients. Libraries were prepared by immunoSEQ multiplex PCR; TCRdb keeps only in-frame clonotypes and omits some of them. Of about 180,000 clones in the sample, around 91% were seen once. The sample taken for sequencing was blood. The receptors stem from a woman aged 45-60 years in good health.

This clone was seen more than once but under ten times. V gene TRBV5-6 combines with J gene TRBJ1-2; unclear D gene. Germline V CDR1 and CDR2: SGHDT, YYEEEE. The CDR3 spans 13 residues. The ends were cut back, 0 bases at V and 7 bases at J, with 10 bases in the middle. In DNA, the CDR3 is TGTGCCAGCAGCTTGGAGAGGGCGGGTGGCTACACCTTC. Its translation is CASSLERAGGYTF.

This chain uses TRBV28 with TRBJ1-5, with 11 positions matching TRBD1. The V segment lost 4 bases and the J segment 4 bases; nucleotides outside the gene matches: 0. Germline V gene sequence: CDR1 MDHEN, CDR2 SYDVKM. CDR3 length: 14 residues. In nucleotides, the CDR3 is TGTGCCAGCAGTTGGGACAGGGGGAATCAGCCCCAGCATTTT. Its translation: CASSWDRGNQPQHF. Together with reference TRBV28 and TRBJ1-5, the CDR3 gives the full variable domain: DVKVTQSSRYLVKRTGEKVFLECVQDMDHENMFWYRQDPGLGLRLIYFSYDVKMKEKGDIPEGYSVSREKKERFSLILESASTNQTSMYLCASSWDRGNQPQHFGDGTRLSIL.

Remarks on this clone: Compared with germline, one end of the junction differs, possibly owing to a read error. The CDR3 loop is CASSHSTAPGEQYF. Written as DNA, the CDR3 is TGTGCCAGCAGTCACTCGACAGCTCCTGGCGAGCAGTACTTC. The genes are TRBV6-2 or TRBV6-3 and TRBJ2-7, with a tentative D call TRBD1 (5 bases). This CDR3 is built from 14 residues. The germline V gene has CDR1 MNHEY and CDR2 SVGEGT.

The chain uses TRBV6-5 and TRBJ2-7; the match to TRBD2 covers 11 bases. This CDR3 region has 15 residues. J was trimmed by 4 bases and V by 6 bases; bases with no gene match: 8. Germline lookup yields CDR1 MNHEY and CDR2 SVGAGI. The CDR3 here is CASSHFGTSGYEQYF. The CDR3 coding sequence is TGTGCCAGCAGCCACTTCGGGACTAGCGGTTACGAGCAGTACTTC.

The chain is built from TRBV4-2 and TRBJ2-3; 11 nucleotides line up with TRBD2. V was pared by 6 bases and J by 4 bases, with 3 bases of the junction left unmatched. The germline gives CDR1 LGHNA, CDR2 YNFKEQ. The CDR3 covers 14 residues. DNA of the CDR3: TGTGCCAGCAGGCTAGCGGGAGGAGCAGATACGCAGTATTTT. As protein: CASRLAGGADTQYF.

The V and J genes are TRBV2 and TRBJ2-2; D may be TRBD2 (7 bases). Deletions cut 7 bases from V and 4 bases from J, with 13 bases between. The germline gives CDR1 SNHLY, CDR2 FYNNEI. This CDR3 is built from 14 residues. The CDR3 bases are TGTGCCAGCATTGAGGGGGGGGGCACCGGGGAGCTGTTTTTT. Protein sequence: CASIEGGGTGELFF.

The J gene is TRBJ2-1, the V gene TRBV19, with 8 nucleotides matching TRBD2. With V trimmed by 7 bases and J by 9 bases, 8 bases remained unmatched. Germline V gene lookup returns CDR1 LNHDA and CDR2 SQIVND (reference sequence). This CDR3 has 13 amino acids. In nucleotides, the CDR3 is TGTGCCAGTAATAGCGGGATCATAGGTGAGCAGTTCTTC. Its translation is CASNSGIIGEQFF.

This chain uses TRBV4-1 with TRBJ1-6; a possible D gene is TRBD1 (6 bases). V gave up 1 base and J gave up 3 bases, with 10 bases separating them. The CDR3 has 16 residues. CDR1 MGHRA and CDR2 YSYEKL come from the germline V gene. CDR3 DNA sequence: TGCGCCAGCAGCCAAGGGGGGGCGCGCTATAATTCACCCCTCCACTTT. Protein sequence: CASSQGGARYNSPLHF.